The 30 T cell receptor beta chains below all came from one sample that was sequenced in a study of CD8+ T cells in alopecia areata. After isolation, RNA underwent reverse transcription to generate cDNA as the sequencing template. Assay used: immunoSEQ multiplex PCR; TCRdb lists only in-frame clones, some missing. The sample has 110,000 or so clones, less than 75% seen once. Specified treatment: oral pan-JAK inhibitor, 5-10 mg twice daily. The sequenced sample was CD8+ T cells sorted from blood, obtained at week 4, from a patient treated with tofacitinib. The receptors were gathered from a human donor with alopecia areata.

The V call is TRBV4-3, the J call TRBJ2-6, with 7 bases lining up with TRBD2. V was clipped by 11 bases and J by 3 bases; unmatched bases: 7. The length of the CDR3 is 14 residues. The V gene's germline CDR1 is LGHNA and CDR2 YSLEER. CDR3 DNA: TGCGCCTCCGCGGCGGGGGTTGGGGCCAACGTCCTGACTTTC. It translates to CASAAGVGANVLTF.

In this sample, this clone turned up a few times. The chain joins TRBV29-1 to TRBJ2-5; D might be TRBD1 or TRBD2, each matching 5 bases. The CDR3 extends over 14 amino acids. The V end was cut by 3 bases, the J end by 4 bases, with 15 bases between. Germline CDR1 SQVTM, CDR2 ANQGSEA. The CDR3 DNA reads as TGCAGCGTTGACTTCCAGGGTGGAGGAGAGACCCAGTACTTC. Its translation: CSVDFQGGGETQYF. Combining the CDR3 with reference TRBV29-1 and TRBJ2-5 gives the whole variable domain SAVISQKPSRDICQRGTSLTIQCQVDSQVTMMFWYRQQPGQSLTLIATANQGSEATYESGFVIDKFPISRPNLTFSTLTVSNMSPEDSSIYLCSVDFQGGGETQYFGPGTRLLVL.

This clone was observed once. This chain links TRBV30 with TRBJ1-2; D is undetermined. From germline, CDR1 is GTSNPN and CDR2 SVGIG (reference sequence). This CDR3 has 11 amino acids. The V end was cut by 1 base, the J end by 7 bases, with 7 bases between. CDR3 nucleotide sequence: TGTGCCTGGAGTGAAGGGAGTGGCTACACCTTC. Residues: CAWSEGSGYTF.

Written as DNA, the CDR3 is TGTGCCTTAACAGGGATTAATGAAAAACTGTTTTTT. Amino acid sequence: CALTGINEKLFF. V and J are TRBV30 and TRBJ1-4; the D gene is possibly TRBD1 (6 bases). Germline loops: CDR1 GTSNPN, CDR2 SVGIG (reference sequence). Trimming pared 7 bases from V and 4 bases from J, leaving 10 bases between. CDR3 length equals 12 residues.

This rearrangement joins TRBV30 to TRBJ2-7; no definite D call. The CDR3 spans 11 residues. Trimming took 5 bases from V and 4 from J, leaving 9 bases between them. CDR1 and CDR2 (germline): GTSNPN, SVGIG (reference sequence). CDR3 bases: TGTGCCTGGGTAGGGCAATACGAGCAGTACTTC. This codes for CAWVGQYEQYF.

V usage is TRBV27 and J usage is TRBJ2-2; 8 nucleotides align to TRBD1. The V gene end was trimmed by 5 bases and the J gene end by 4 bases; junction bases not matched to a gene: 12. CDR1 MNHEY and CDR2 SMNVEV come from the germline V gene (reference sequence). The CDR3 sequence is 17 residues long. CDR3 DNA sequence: TGTGCCAGCAGTCCCGACCAGGGGGCTGGTAGCACCGGGGAGCTGTTTTTT. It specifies CASSPDQGAGSTGELFF.

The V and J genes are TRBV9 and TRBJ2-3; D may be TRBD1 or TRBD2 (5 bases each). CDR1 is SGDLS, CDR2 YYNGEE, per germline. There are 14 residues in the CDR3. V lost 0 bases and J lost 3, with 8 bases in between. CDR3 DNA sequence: TGTGCCAGCAGCGTAGGGGACCTTACAGATACGCAGTATTTT. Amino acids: CASSVGDLTDTQYF.

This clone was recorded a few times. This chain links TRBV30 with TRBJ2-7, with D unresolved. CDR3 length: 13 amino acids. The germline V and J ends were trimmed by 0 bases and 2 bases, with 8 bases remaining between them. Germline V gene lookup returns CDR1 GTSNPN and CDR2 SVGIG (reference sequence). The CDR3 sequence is CAWSVAEAYEQYF. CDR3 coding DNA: TGTGCCTGGAGTGTAGCAGAAGCCTACGAGCAGTACTTC.

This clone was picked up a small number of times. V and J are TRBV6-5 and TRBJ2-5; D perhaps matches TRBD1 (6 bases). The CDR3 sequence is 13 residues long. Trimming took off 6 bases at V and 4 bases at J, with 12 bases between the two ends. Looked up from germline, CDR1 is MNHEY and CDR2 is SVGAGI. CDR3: CASSGGQRETQYF. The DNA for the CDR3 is TGTGCCAGCAGCGGAGGACAGAGAGAGACCCAGTACTTC.

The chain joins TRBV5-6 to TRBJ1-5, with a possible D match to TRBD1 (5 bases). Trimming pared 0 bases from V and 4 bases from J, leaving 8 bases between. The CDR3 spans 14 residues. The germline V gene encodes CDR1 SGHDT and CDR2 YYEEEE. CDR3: CASSLAGSNQPQHF. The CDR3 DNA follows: TGTGCCAGCAGCTTGGCAGGGTCTAATCAGCCCCAGCATTTT.

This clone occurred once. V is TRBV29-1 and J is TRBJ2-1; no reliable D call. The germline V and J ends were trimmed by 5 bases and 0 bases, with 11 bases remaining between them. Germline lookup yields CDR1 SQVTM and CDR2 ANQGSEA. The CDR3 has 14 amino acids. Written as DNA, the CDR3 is TGCAGCGTTTCCGACGTTAGCTCCTACAATGAGCAGTTCTTC. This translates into CSVSDVSSYNEQFF.

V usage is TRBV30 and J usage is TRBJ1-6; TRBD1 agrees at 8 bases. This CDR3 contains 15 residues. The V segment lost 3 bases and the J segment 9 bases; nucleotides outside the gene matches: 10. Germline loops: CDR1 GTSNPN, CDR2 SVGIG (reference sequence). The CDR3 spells CAWSHGQGSGSPLHF. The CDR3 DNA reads TGTGCCTGGAGCCACGGACAGGGCAGTGGTTCACCCCTCCACTTT.

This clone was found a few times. The CDR3 nucleotides read TGTGCCAGCAGTTATCCTGGGGGAGGCAATGAGCAGTTCTTC. Protein sequence: CASSYPGGGNEQFF. This rearrangement joins TRBV6-5 to TRBJ2-1, with a weak D call TRBD2 (6 bases). CDR1 is MNHEY, CDR2 SVGAGI, per germline. This CDR3 region has 14 residues. Between the trimmed V and J ends, which lost 3 bases and 6 bases, there was a span of 12 bases.

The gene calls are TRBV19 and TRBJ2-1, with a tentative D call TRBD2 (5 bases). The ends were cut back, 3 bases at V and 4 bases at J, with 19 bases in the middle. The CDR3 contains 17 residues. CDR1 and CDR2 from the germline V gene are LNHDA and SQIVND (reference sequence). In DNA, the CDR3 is TGTGCCAGTAGTATCCGGTTATGGGGAGACCTTTACAATGAGCAGTTCTTC. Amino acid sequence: CASSIRLWGDLYNEQFF.

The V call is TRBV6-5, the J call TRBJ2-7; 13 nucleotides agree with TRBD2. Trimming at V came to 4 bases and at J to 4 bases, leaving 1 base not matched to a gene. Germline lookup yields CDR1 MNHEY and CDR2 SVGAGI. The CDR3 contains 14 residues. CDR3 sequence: CASSSGLAGYEQYF. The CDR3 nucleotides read TGTGCCAGCAGTTCGGGACTAGCGGGGTACGAGCAGTACTTC.

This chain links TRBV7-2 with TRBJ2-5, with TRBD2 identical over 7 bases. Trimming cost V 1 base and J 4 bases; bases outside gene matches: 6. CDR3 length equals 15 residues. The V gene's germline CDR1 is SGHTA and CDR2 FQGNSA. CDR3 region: CASSLVGIAGETQYF. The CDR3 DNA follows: TGTGCCAGCAGCTTAGTCGGAATAGCGGGAGAGACCCAGTACTTC.

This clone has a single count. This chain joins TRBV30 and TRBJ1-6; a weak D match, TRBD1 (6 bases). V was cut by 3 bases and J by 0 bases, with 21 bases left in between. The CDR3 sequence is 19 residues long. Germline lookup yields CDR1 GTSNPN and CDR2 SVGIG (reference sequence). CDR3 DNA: TGTGCCTGGAGACTAGGGGTTGGGACAATGGGCTCCTATAATTCACCCCTCCACTTT. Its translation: CAWRLGVGTMGSYNSPLHF.

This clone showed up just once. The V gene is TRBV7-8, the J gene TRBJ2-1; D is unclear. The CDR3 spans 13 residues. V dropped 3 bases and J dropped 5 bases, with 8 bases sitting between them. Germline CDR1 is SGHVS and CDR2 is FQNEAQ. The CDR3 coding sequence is TGTGCCAGCAGCTTTAGTGGGGACAATGAGCAGTTCTTC. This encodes CASSFSGDNEQFF.

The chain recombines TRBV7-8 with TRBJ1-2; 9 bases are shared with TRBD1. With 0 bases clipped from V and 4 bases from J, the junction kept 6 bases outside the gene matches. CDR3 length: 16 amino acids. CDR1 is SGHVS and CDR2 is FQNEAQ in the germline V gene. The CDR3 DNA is TGTGCCAGCAGCTTAGCGAGGACAGGGGATCTCTATGGCTACACCTTC. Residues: CASSLARTGDLYGYTF.

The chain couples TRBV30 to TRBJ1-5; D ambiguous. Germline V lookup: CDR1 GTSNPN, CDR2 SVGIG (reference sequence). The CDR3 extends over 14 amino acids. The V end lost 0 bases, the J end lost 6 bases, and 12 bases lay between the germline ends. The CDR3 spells CAWSVTAGSQPQHF. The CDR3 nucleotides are TGTGCCTGGAGTGTAACGGCGGGTAGTCAGCCCCAGCATTTT.

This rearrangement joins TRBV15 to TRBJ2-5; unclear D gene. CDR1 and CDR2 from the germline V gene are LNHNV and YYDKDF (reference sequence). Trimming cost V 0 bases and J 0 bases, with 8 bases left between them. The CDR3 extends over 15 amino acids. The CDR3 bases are TGTGCCACCAGCAGAGATATGGGGTACCAAGAGACCCAGTACTTC. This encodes CATSRDMGYQETQYF.

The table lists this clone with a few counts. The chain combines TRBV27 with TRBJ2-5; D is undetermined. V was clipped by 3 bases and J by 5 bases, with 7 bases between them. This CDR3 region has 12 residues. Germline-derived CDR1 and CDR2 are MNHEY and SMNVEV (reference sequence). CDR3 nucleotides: TGTGCCAGCAGTTTGGGAAGGGAGACCCAGTACTTC. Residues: CASSLGRETQYF.

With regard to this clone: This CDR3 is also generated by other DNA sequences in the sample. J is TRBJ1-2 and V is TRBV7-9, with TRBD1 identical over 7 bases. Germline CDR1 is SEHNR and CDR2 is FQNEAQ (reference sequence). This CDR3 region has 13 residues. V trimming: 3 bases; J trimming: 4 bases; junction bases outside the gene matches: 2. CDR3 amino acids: CASSLGQLYGYTF. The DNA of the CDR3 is TGTGCCAGCAGCTTGGGACAGCTCTATGGCTACACCTTC.

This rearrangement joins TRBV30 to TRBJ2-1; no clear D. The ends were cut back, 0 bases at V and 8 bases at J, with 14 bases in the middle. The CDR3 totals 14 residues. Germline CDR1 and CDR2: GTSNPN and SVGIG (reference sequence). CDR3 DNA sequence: TGTGCCTGGAGTGTAGGCCCCCTGTGGGATGAGCAGTTCTTC. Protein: CAWSVGPLWDEQFF.

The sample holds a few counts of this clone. CDR3 region: CSVEGGDGYTF. DNA of the CDR3: TGCAGCGTTGAGGGGGGAGATGGCTACACCTTC. The chain recombines TRBV29-1 with TRBJ1-2, with TRBD1 as a possible D gene (5 bases). Trimming removed 3 bases at V and 6 bases at J, with 8 bases between. The CDR3 consists of 11 residues. Germline V gives CDR1 SQVTM, CDR2 ANQGSEA. The whole variable domain, remainder taken from reference TRBV29-1 and TRBJ1-2, is SAVISQKPSRDICQRGTSLTIQCQVDSQVTMMFWYRQQPGQSLTLIATANQGSEATYESGFVIDKFPISRPNLTFSTLTVSNMSPEDSSIYLCSVEGGDGYTFGSGTRLTVV.

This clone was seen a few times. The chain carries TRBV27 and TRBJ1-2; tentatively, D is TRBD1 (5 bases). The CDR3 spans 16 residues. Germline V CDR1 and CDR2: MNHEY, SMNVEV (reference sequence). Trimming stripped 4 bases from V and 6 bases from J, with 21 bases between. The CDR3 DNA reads TGTGCCAGCAGTTGGGCCATGGGACTCCTAATGGATGGCTACACCTTC. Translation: CASSWAMGLLMDGYTF.

The CDR3 DNA reads TGCAGCGGAGATTTGAACACTGAAGCTTTCTTT. This codes for CSGDLNTEAFF. The V gene is TRBV29-1, the J gene TRBJ1-1; unclear D gene. The CDR3 has 11 amino acids. From germline, CDR1 is SQVTM and CDR2 ANQGSEA. Deletions cut 7 bases from V and 0 bases from J, with 6 bases between.

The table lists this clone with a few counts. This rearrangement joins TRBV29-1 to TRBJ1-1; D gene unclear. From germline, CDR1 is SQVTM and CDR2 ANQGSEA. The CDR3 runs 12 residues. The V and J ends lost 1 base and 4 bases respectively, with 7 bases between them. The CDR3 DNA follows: TGCAGCGTTGAAGGGGCGAGCACTGAAGCTTTCTTT. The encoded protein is CSVEGASTEAFF.

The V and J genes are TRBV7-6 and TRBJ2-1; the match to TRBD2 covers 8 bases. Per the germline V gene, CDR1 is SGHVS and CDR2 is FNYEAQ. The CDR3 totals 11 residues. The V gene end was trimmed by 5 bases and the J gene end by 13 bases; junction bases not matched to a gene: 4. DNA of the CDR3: TGTGCCAGCAGCCCCGGGGGGGCCCAGTTCTTC. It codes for CASSPGGAQFF.

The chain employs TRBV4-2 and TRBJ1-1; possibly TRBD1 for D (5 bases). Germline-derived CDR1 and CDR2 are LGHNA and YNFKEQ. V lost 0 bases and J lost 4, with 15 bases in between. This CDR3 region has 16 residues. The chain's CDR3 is CASSQEAEGSGTEAFF. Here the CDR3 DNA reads TGTGCCAGCAGCCAAGAGGCCGAGGGGAGCGGCACTGAAGCTTTCTTT.